The present entry profiles one T cell receptor (beta chain) with its context. At one end the junction does not follow the germline gene, possibly because of a read error. The CDR3 contains 15 residues. Germline assignment: CDR1 MGHRA and CDR2 YSYEKL. From RNA transcripts, TCR beta CDR3 regions were amplified. With the HTBI primer set, the TCR CDR3 went through a first round of RT-PCR. TCRdb reanalysed the multiplex PCR reads using MiXCR and keeps one entry per CDR3 protein. The repertoire holds around 760,000 distinct CDR3 sequences, about 35% seen once, with around 30% in the top ten. This entry belongs to a study of T cells in Graves' hyperthyroidism and ophthalmopathy.

The chain is built from TRBV4-1 and TRBJ1-5; possible D gene TRBD1, 5 bases. This TCR came from a woman between 35 and 50 years old with Graves' hyperthyroidism. Sample: blood. CDR3 region: CASSLSAGVNQPQHF. The CDR3 region has the DNA TGTGCCAGCAGCCTATCCGCGGGGGTGAACCAGCCCCAGCATTTT.